The 24 T cell receptor beta chains below all came from one sample that was sequenced in a study of cytomegalovirus exposure and HLA in healthy donors. Researchers ran the PCR with 60 Vbeta and 13 Jbeta primers. The method was immunoSEQ multiplex PCR; TCRdb's version includes in-frame clones alone and lacks a portion of them. The table has about 190,000 clones, 70% to 75% seen once; the top ten hold about 4.8%. The specimen was PBMCs. The receptors were sampled from a man younger than 40 in good health and CMV-seropositive.

V usage is TRBV6-6 and J usage is TRBJ2-7; TRBD2 might be the D (6 bases). Trimming stripped 0 bases from V and 9 bases from J, with 15 bases between. CDR3 size: 14 residues. Germline CDR1 is MNHNY and CDR2 is SVGAGI (reference sequence). The CDR3 sequence is CASSYSSGTDVQYF. CDR3 coding DNA: TGTGCCAGCAGTTACTCTTCCGGGACTGACGTGCAGTACTTC.

This clone was observed once. The J gene is TRBJ2-5, the V gene TRBV5-6; 8 nucleotides align to TRBD1. The V gene's germline CDR1 is SGHDT and CDR2 YYEEEE. The CDR3 runs 12 residues. With 7 bases clipped from V and 6 bases from J, the junction kept 5 bases outside the gene matches. The CDR3 DNA follows: TGTGCCAGCGGACAGGGTGGAAAGACCCAGTACTTC. It is translated as CASGQGGKTQYF.

This CDR3 reads CASSGTVNTEAFF. DNA of the CDR3: TGTGCCAGCAGTGGGACTGTGAACACTGAAGCTTTCTTT. The chain has TRBV28 and TRBJ1-1; possibly TRBD1 for D (5 bases). Germline CDR1 reads MDHEN; CDR2 reads SYDVKM. The CDR3 extends over 13 amino acids. Trimming pared 5 bases from V and 0 bases from J, leaving 7 bases between.

CDR3 loop: CASTGSNQPQHF. CDR3 DNA: TGTGCCAGCACGGGTAGCAATCAGCCCCAGCATTTT. The genes are TRBV6-1 and TRBJ1-5; D ambiguous. This CDR3 is built from 12 residues. Trimming left V 7 bases short and J 0 bases short, with 4 bases between. Germline-derived CDR1 and CDR2 are MNHNS and SASEGT.

CDR3 sequence reads: CASSARTGGLNEKLFF. The CDR3 DNA follows: TGTGCCAGCAGCGCTCGGACAGGGGGGTTGAATGAAAAACTGTTTTTT. V and J are TRBV7-9 and TRBJ1-4; 10 bases map to TRBD1. With 5 bases clipped from V and 5 bases from J, the junction kept 8 bases outside the gene matches. Per germline, CDR1 SEHNR and CDR2 FQNEAQ (reference sequence). The CDR3 covers 16 residues. Full variable domain (rest looked up from reference TRBV7-9 and TRBJ1-4): DTGVSQNPRHKITKRGQNVTFRCDPISEHNRLYWYRQTLGQGPEFLTYFQNEAQLEKSRLLSDRFSAERPKGSFSTLEIQRTEQGDSAMYLCASSARTGGLNEKLFFGSGTQLSVL.

CDR3 sequence: CASSLSPLPYEQYF. As DNA, the CDR3 is TGTGCCAGCAGTTTATCCCCCCTCCCCTACGAGCAGTACTTC. The chain uses TRBV28 and TRBJ2-7; D gene unclear. Trimming took 1 base from V and 2 from J, leaving 9 bases between them. Germline V CDR1 and CDR2: MDHEN, SYDVKM. This CDR3 spans 14 amino acids.

This chain uses TRBV7-9 with TRBJ2-3; 9 nucleotides agree with TRBD2. J lost 5 bases, V lost 10 bases, and 7 bases had no gene match. The V gene's germline CDR1 is SEHNR and CDR2 FQNEAQ (reference sequence). This CDR3 is 13 amino acids long. This CDR3 is CAIRGGAGDTQYF. DNA for the CDR3: TGTGCCATTCGCGGGGGGGCCGGAGATACGCAGTATTTT. The full variable domain, with the rest looked up from reference TRBV7-9 and TRBJ2-3, is DTGVSQNPRHKITKRGQNVTFRCDPISEHNRLYWYRQTLGQGPEFLTYFQNEAQLEKSRLLSDRFSAERPKGSFSTLEIQRTEQGDSAMYLCAIRGGAGDTQYFGPGTRLTVL.

The chain uses TRBV28 and TRBJ2-1, with D hard to call. Germline CDR1 reads MDHEN; CDR2 reads SYDVKM. The CDR3 extends over 13 amino acids. Trimming removed 6 bases from V and 4 bases from J, with 10 bases in between. The DNA of the CDR3 is TGTGCCAGCAGCCCCAACTTGTACAATGAGCAGTTCTTC. This translates into CASSPNLYNEQFF.

The V and J genes are TRBV7-2 and TRBJ1-2; the match to TRBD1 covers 7 bases. The germline V gene encodes CDR1 SGHTA and CDR2 FQGNSA. V lost 5 bases, J lost 6 bases, and 9 bases stayed unmatched. The CDR3 sequence is 14 residues long. The CDR3 DNA reads TGTGCCAGCAGCGCGCTACAGGGGATAAATGGCTACACCTTC. This codes for CASSALQGINGYTF.

This chain connects TRBV25-1 to TRBJ2-7; weak D call: TRBD1 (5 bases). The germline V and J ends were trimmed by 4 bases and 4 bases, with 14 bases remaining between them. This CDR3 spans 14 amino acids. Germline-derived CDR1 and CDR2 are MGHDK and SYGVNS. The CDR3 reads CASSGQGSRYEQYF. CDR3 nucleotide sequence: TGTGCCAGCAGTGGCCAGGGCTCTAGGTACGAGCAGTACTTC.

The chain recombines TRBV5-1 with TRBJ2-3, with TRBD2 identical over 10 bases. Losses at the gene ends were 4 bases for V and 10 bases for J; bases not matched to a gene: 18. Germline CDR1 SGHRS, CDR2 YFSETQ. The CDR3 length is 17 residues. CDR3 DNA sequence: TGCGCCAGCAGCATACGACTAGCGGGCCCCGTAGGAGAGGCGCAGTATTTT. Amino acids: CASSIRLAGPVGEAQYF.

The chain uses TRBV5-4 and TRBJ2-2; 8 bases align to TRBD1. CDR3 length: 15 residues. Trimming removed 3 bases from V and 5 bases from J; junction bases left unmatched: 6. Germline values: CDR1 SGHNT, CDR2 YYREEE (reference sequence). The CDR3 sequence: CASSSPWTGTGELFF. The CDR3, as DNA: TGTGCCAGCAGCTCCCCCTGGACAGGGACCGGGGAGCTGTTTTTT.

The V and J genes are TRBV19 and TRBJ1-3; 8 bases agree with TRBD1. The length of the CDR3 is 14 residues. V shed 9 bases and J 5 bases; nucleotides not matched to a gene: 9. The germline gives CDR1 LNHDA, CDR2 SQIVND (reference sequence). CDR3 amino acids: CASWTGPYRNTIYF. CDR3 nucleotide sequence: TGTGCCAGCTGGACAGGGCCATACCGAAACACCATATATTTT.

The DNA for the CDR3 is TGTGCCAGCAGCTTCCGGGACAGGGGTAGTGGAAACACCATATATTTT. As protein: CASSFRDRGSGNTIYF. The chain employs TRBV9 and TRBJ1-3; 10 positions agree with TRBD1. Germline trimming cut 4 bases from V and 3 bases from J; bases unmatched to any gene: 7. Germline lookup yields CDR1 SGDLS and CDR2 YYNGEE. This CDR3 region has 16 residues.

The chain has TRBV11-1 and TRBJ2-7; 8 nucleotides align to TRBD2. Germline V gene data show CDR1 as SGHAT and CDR2 as FQDESV (reference sequence). V lost 4 bases to trimming and J lost 2 bases; unmatched junction nucleotides: 16. The CDR3 covers 18 residues. The CDR3 DNA reads TGTGCCAGCAGCTCGCCGGCTCGACCGGGACTAGTCCCCTACGAGCAGTACTTC. Protein sequence: CASSSPARPGLVPYEQYF.

This clone was counted a few times. The chain carries TRBV28 and TRBJ1-6, with a weak D call TRBD1 (5 bases). Germline CDR1 MDHEN, CDR2 SYDVKM. V was pared by 4 bases and J by 3 bases, with 13 bases between. This CDR3 comprises 16 residues. CDR3 bases: TGTGCCAGCAGTTCAGACAGTGCTCACTATAATTCACCCCTCCACTTT. It specifies CASSSDSAHYNSPLHF. The complete variable domain, with remaining parts taken from reference TRBV28 and TRBJ1-6, reads DVKVTQSSRYLVKRTGEKVFLECVQDMDHENMFWYRQDPGLGLRLIYFSYDVKMKEKGDIPEGYSVSREKKERFSLILESASTNQTSMYLCASSSDSAHYNSPLHFGNGTRLTVT.

The rearrangement joins TRBV15 to TRBJ1-3; tentative D call: TRBD1 (5 bases). Germline assignment: CDR1 LNHNV and CDR2 YYDKDF (reference sequence). Trimming removed 0 bases at V and 0 bases at J, with 12 bases between. This CDR3 comprises 17 residues. The DNA of the CDR3 is TGTGCCACCAGCAGAGACTCACAGGCCCTCTCTGGAAACACCATATATTTT. Its protein product is CATSRDSQALSGNTIYF.

This chain links TRBV7-2 with TRBJ2-1, with 8 bases aligning to TRBD2. The V gene end was trimmed by 4 bases and the J gene end by 10 bases; junction bases not matched to a gene: 9. The CDR3 length is 14 residues. CDR1 is SGHTA and CDR2 is FQGNSA in the germline V gene. The CDR3 sequence: CASSSRGGRWEQFF. The CDR3 nucleotides read TGTGCCAGCAGCTCCCGGGGGGGGCGATGGGAGCAGTTCTTC. The entire variable domain, with the rest obtained from reference TRBV7-2 and TRBJ2-1, is as follows: GAGVSQSPSNKVTEKGKDVELRCDPISGHTALYWYRQSLGQGLEFLIYFQGNSAPDKSGLPSDRFSAERTGGSVSTLTIQRTQQEDSAVYLCASSSRGGRWEQFFGPGTRLTVL.

The rearrangement links TRBV29-1 to TRBJ1-5; 9 nucleotides line up with TRBD1. The CDR3 contains 13 residues. Germline loops: CDR1 SQVTM, CDR2 ANQGSEA. The ends lost 7 bases at V and 5 bases at J; junction bases unmatched: 6. As DNA, the CDR3 is TGCAGCGGGGGACAGGGAGGAGATCAGCCCCAGCATTTT. This codes for CSGGQGGDQPQHF.

In this sample, this clone turned up once. The chain combines TRBV7-9 with TRBJ1-1, with a tentative D call TRBD1 (6 bases). Germline CDR1 reads SEHNR; CDR2 reads FQNEAQ (reference sequence). The ends were cut back, 2 bases at V and 4 bases at J, with 20 bases in the middle. The CDR3 spans 17 residues. The CDR3 reads CASSLRGGAEDGTEAFF. In nucleotides, the CDR3 is TGTGCCAGCAGCTTAAGGGGGGGCGCGGAGGATGGCACTGAAGCTTTCTTT.

CDR3 DNA sequence: TGTGCCAGCTCACCTGACAGGTCACCCCTCCACTTT. This sequence encodes CASSPDRSPLHF. The J gene is TRBJ1-6, the V gene TRBV18; perhaps TRBD1 as D (6 bases). Germline CDR1 reads KGHSH; CDR2 reads LQKENI. Trimming stripped 3 bases from V and 10 bases from J, with 7 bases between. The CDR3 extends over 12 amino acids.

CDR3 DNA: TGTGCCAGCAGCCCCGGGACTAGGGGCACAGATACGCAGTATTTT. This encodes CASSPGTRGTDTQYF. The chain joins TRBV7-6 to TRBJ2-3; 8 positions match TRBD2. The CDR3 length is 15 residues. Trimming cost V 5 bases and J 1 base; bases outside gene matches: 5. Germline CDR1 is SGHVS and CDR2 is FNYEAQ.

The chain carries TRBV2 and TRBJ2-4, with D perhaps matching TRBD1 (6 bases). The V end lost 6 bases, the J end lost 2 bases, and 17 bases lay between the germline ends. The CDR3 has 16 amino acids. The germline V gene encodes CDR1 SNHLY and CDR2 FYNNEI. In DNA, the CDR3 is TGTGCCAGCAGCACACAGGGTTGGGAGACCAAAAACATTCAGTACTTC. It translates to CASSTQGWETKNIQYF.

The chain couples TRBV28 to TRBJ2-3; TRBD1 matches at 8 bases. The CDR3 covers 15 residues. V lost 4 bases, J lost 1 base, and 4 bases stayed unmatched. Germline lookup yields CDR1 MDHEN and CDR2 SYDVKM. The CDR3 is CASSSPGQGTDTQYF. The CDR3 bases are TGTGCCAGCAGTTCGCCGGGACAGGGCACAGATACGCAGTATTTT.